Following are 31 T cell receptor beta chains from one sample sequenced in a study of cytomegalovirus exposure and HLA in healthy donors. Primers: 60 Vbeta forward and 13 Jbeta reverse. Only in-frame clones appear in the TCRdb table, and some are missing; sequencing was by immunoSEQ multiplex PCR. This sample has 50,000 to 70,000 clones, with roughly 77% found just once. Sequenced input: PBMCs. These receptors were obtained from a female donor in good health and CMV-seronegative.

Only a few counts were recorded for this clone. The rearrangement links TRBV27 to TRBJ1-5; 9 positions agree with TRBD1. The V gene's germline CDR1 is MNHEY and CDR2 SMNVEV (reference sequence). Germline trimming cut 7 bases from V and 5 bases from J; bases unmatched to any gene: 18. The CDR3 spans 18 residues. CDR3 amino acids: CASNPRDRDVRGYQPQHF. The DNA for the CDR3 is TGTGCCAGCAACCCCAGGGACAGGGATGTAAGGGGTTATCAGCCCCAGCATTTT.

V usage is TRBV28 and J usage is TRBJ2-5, with TRBD1 matching 9 bases. The CDR3 covers 15 residues. Germline V CDR1 and CDR2: MDHEN, SYDVKM. V was clipped by 5 bases and J by 0 bases; unmatched bases: 4. The CDR3 protein is CASSGRDRDQETQYF. The CDR3 coding sequence is TGTGCCAGCAGTGGCCGGGACAGGGACCAAGAGACCCAGTACTTC.

J is TRBJ1-2 and V is TRBV9; 9 nucleotides agree with TRBD1. This CDR3 has 16 amino acids. Germline V gene sequence: CDR1 SGDLS, CDR2 YYNGEE. Unmatched junction bases numbered 12, after V lost 3 bases and J lost 6 bases. The CDR3 protein is CASSAGDRVRGDGYTF. In DNA, the CDR3 is TGTGCCAGCAGCGCAGGGGACAGGGTAAGAGGGGATGGCTACACCTTC.

The chain recombines TRBV14 with TRBJ2-7, with D hard to call. The CDR3 loop spans 12 amino acids. Trimming pared 0 bases from V and 4 bases from J, leaving 4 bases between. Per germline, CDR1 SGHDN and CDR2 FVKESK. The CDR3 sequence: CASSQDTYEQYF. The CDR3 DNA follows: TGTGCCAGCAGCCAAGATACTTACGAGCAGTACTTC.

The DNA of the CDR3 is TGTGCCAGCAGACACCAAAAAATGACTAGCGGGGGGGCAGATACGCAGTATTTT. Translating it yields CASRHQKMTSGGADTQYF. V and J are TRBV7-2 and TRBJ2-3, with 14 bases aligning to TRBD2. CDR3 size: 18 residues. CDR1 and CDR2 (germline): SGHTA, FQGNSA. V gave up 6 bases and J gave up 4 bases; unmatched junction bases: 12.

This clone was recorded a few times. The chain carries TRBV27 and TRBJ1-2; no clear D. V lost 3 bases to trimming and J lost 6 bases, with 14 bases between them. CDR3 length: 14 residues. Germline V CDR1 and CDR2: MNHEY, SMNVEV (reference sequence). The CDR3 sequence: CASSFRSGFDGYTF. The CDR3 DNA reads as TGTGCCAGCAGTTTTCGGTCGGGGTTCGATGGCTACACCTTC.

This chain joins TRBV7-2 and TRBJ1-2; D is uncertain. V lost 5 bases and J lost 8, with 12 bases in between. Germline CDR1 SGHTA, CDR2 FQGNSA. CDR3 size: 12 residues. This CDR3 reads CASSPPVRGYTF. CDR3 DNA: TGTGCCAGCAGCCCCCCGGTACGGGGCTACACCTTC.

This clone was seen a single time. This sequence joins TRBV19 and TRBJ1-5, with D possibly matching TRBD1 (5 bases). V dropped 0 bases and J dropped 0 bases, with 9 bases sitting between them. Germline CDR1 and CDR2: LNHDA and SQIVND (reference sequence). CDR3 length equals 16 residues. The CDR3 bases are TGTGCCAGTAGTATAGACGACAGTTATAGCAATCAGCCCCAGCATTTT. It codes for CASSIDDSYSNQPQHF.

Concerning this clone: The same CDR3 arises from other DNA sequences in this sample as well. This chain joins TRBV7-9 and TRBJ1-4, with D tentatively TRBD1 (6 bases). CDR1 is SEHNR, CDR2 FQNEAQ, per germline (reference sequence). The CDR3 is made up of 16 amino acids. Trimming pared 5 bases from V and 6 bases from J, leaving 19 bases between. CDR3 loop: CASSPVQGKADEKLFF. DNA of the CDR3: TGTGCCAGCAGCCCTGTACAGGGAAAAGCCGATGAAAAACTGTTTTTT.

Concerning this clone itself: One end of the junction varies from germline; a read error may be responsible. J is TRBJ2-2 and V is TRBV7-9; D possibly uses TRBD1 or TRBD2 (5 bases each). Germline CDR1 SEHNR, CDR2 FQNEAQ (reference sequence). The CDR3 is 15 residues long. CDR3: CASSVARSGTGELFF. CDR3 DNA sequence: TGTGCCAGCAGCGTAGCGCGGTCAGGGACCGGGGAGCTGTTTTTT.

V usage is TRBV28 and J usage is TRBJ2-1; 7 bases align to TRBD2. This CDR3 is 15 amino acids long. Trimming at V came to 6 bases and at J to 2 bases, leaving 7 bases not matched to a gene. CDR1 is MDHEN, CDR2 SYDVKM, per germline. CDR3 loop: CASSQTGTTYNEQFF. The CDR3 DNA reads TGTGCCAGCAGCCAAACCGGGACTACCTACAATGAGCAGTTCTTC. The full variable domain, with the rest looked up from reference TRBV28 and TRBJ2-1, is DVKVTQSSRYLVKRTGEKVFLECVQDMDHENMFWYRQDPGLGLRLIYFSYDVKMKEKGDIPEGYSVSREKKERFSLILESASTNQTSMYLCASSQTGTTYNEQFFGPGTRLTVL.

The chain links TRBV27 to TRBJ2-1; 10 bases fit TRBD2. The CDR3 is 15 amino acids. Germline V gene lookup returns CDR1 MNHEY and CDR2 SMNVEV (reference sequence). V lost 4 bases and J lost 7; bases outside the gene matches: 7. Here the CDR3 reads CASSSPGLARNEQFF. CDR3 DNA sequence: TGTGCCAGCAGTTCACCGGGACTAGCGCGGAATGAGCAGTTCTTC.

The chain links TRBV4-2 to TRBJ2-5; no definite D call. The V end was cut by 4 bases, the J end by 2 bases, with 8 bases between. The CDR3 has 13 amino acids. Germline CDR1 LGHNA, CDR2 YNFKEQ. The CDR3 loop is CASSLNLQETQYF. The CDR3 DNA is TGTGCCAGCAGCCTTAATCTGCAAGAGACCCAGTACTTC.

V and J are TRBV5-1 and TRBJ2-3, with D perhaps matching TRBD1 (6 bases). V lost 5 bases and J 0 bases, leaving 25 bases between the germline ends. This CDR3 has 19 residues. Germline lookup yields CDR1 SGHRS and CDR2 YFSETQ. CDR3 in amino acids: CASRPGHSITGLSTDTQYF. CDR3 bases: TGCGCCAGCAGGCCGGGACACAGTATCACGGGGTTAAGCACAGATACGCAGTATTTT.

The table lists this clone with a few counts. As DNA, the CDR3 is TGTGCCAGCAGCTTAGGGAGCTATGGCTACACCTTC. Encoded protein: CASSLGSYGYTF. The chain has TRBV13 and TRBJ1-2; D remains unclear. Germline-derived CDR1 and CDR2 are PRHDT and FYEKMQ (reference sequence). With 0 bases removed from V and 4 bases from J, the gap between germline ends came to 3 bases. This CDR3 region has 12 residues.

The chain combines TRBV13 with TRBJ2-3, with 7 bases that match TRBD1. Per germline, CDR1 PRHDT and CDR2 FYEKMQ (reference sequence). J lost 2 bases, V lost 4 bases, and 9 bases had no gene match. The CDR3 sequence is 16 residues long. The CDR3 spells CASSSPGTDSTDTQYF. In DNA, the CDR3 is TGTGCCAGCAGCTCACCCGGGACAGATTCCACAGATACGCAGTATTTT. Together with reference TRBV13 and TRBJ2-3, the CDR3 gives the full variable domain: AAGVIQSPRHLIKEKRETATLKCYPIPRHDTVYWYQQGPGQDPQFLISFYEKMQSDKGSIPDRFSAQQFSDYHSELNMSSLELGDSALYFCASSSPGTDSTDTQYFGPGTRLTVL.

The V gene is TRBV15, the J gene TRBJ2-4; 9 nucleotides match TRBD2. The CDR3 loop spans 15 amino acids. Germline lookup yields CDR1 LNHNV and CDR2 YYDKDF (reference sequence). J gave up 7 bases and V 1 base, and 5 bases lay outside the gene matches. The CDR3 spells CATSRVISGSNIQYF. CDR3 nucleotides: TGTGCCACCAGCAGAGTAATTAGCGGGAGCAACATTCAGTACTTC.

V gene TRBV27 combines with J gene TRBJ2-2; the match to TRBD1 covers 7 bases. Losses at the gene ends were 4 bases for V and 6 bases for J; bases not matched to a gene: 5. Germline lookup yields CDR1 MNHEY and CDR2 SMNVEV (reference sequence). The CDR3 spans 14 residues. Here the CDR3 reads CASSWGTGAGELFF. Written as DNA, the CDR3 is TGTGCCAGCAGTTGGGGCACAGGGGCCGGGGAGCTGTTTTTT.

The chain couples TRBV7-2 to TRBJ2-7; 7 bases line up with TRBD2. The junction had 7 bases not matched to a gene; V was cut back by 1 base and J by 4 bases. From germline, CDR1 is SGHTA and CDR2 FQGNSA. The CDR3 runs 15 residues. The DNA of the CDR3 is TGTGCCAGCAGCTTAGTAGGACTAGAAGGGTACGAGCAGTACTTC. The encoded protein is CASSLVGLEGYEQYF. Full variable domain (missing parts from reference TRBV7-2 and TRBJ2-7): GAGVSQSPSNKVTEKGKDVELRCDPISGHTALYWYRQSLGQGLEFLIYFQGNSAPDKSGLPSDRFSAERTGGSVSTLTIQRTQQEDSAVYLCASSLVGLEGYEQYFGPGTRLTVT.

This clone was recorded once. The J gene is TRBJ2-1, the V gene TRBV7-2, with D possibly being TRBD2 (5 bases). CDR1 is SGHTA, CDR2 FQGNSA, per germline. V lost 5 bases, J lost 1 base, and 18 bases lay in between. The CDR3 is made up of 17 amino acids. In nucleotides, the CDR3 is TGTGCCAGCAGCCTCCAAGGAGGTTACCCTTCCTACAATGAGCAGTTCTTC. Translation gives CASSLQGGYPSYNEQFF.

The chain is built from TRBV7-2 and TRBJ2-7, with 9 bases aligning to TRBD2. With V trimmed by 7 bases and J by 0 bases, 10 bases remained unmatched. The germline gives CDR1 SGHTA, CDR2 FQGNSA. CDR3 length equals 16 residues. The CDR3 DNA reads as TGTGCCAGCACCCGGGAGGCGGGGGGGAACTCCTACGAGCAGTACTTC. It translates to CASTREAGGNSYEQYF. Drawing the rest from reference TRBV7-2 and TRBJ2-7, the complete variable domain is GAGVSQSPSNKVTEKGKDVELRCDPISGHTALYWYRQSLGQGLEFLIYFQGNSAPDKSGLPSDRFSAERTGGSVSTLTIQRTQQEDSAVYLCASTREAGGNSYEQYFGPGTRLTVT.

The V and J genes are TRBV7-8 and TRBJ2-1, with a weak D call TRBD2 (6 bases). V was cut by 2 bases and J by 2 bases, with 10 bases left in between. There are 15 residues in the CDR3. Germline V lookup: CDR1 SGHVS, CDR2 FQNEAQ. CDR3 DNA: TGTGCCAGCAGCTTACAGGAGGGCACCTACAATGAGCAGTTCTTC. It specifies CASSLQEGTYNEQFF. Complete variable domain (other parts from reference TRBV7-8 and TRBJ2-1): GAGVSQSPRYKVAKRGQDVALRCDPISGHVSLFWYQQALGQGPEFLTYFQNEAQLDKSGLPSDRFFAERPEGSVSTLKIQRTQQEDSAVYLCASSLQEGTYNEQFFGPGTRLTVL.

The chain has TRBV7-6 and TRBJ2-3, with TRBD1 matching 9 bases. CDR1 and CDR2 (germline): SGHVS, FNYEAQ. The CDR3 contains 15 residues. The V and J ends lost 5 bases and 3 bases, in that order; junction bases with no gene match: 6. DNA for the CDR3: TGTGCCAGCAGCCGAACTGGACAGGGGACAGATACGCAGTATTTT. Translation: CASSRTGQGTDTQYF.

V and J are TRBV7-9 and TRBJ2-7, with 10 bases fitting TRBD2. The CDR3 spans 17 residues. The V segment lost 0 bases and the J segment 3 bases; nucleotides outside the gene matches: 8. CDR1 SEHNR and CDR2 FQNEAQ come from the germline V gene (reference sequence). CDR3 amino acids: CASSLAGSGGPGYEQYF. DNA of the CDR3: TGTGCCAGCAGCTTAGCAGGTAGCGGGGGGCCAGGCTACGAGCAGTACTTC. The full variable domain, with the rest looked up from reference TRBV7-9 and TRBJ2-7, is DTGVSQNPRHKITKRGQNVTFRCDPISEHNRLYWYRQTLGQGPEFLTYFQNEAQLEKSRLLSDRFSAERPKGSFSTLEIQRTEQGDSAMYLCASSLAGSGGPGYEQYFGPGTRLTVT.

This chain links TRBV27 with TRBJ2-3; 7 nucleotides agree with TRBD2. The CDR3 is made up of 13 amino acids. J lost 5 bases, V lost 4 bases, and 3 bases had no gene match. The germline V gene encodes CDR1 MNHEY and CDR2 SMNVEV (reference sequence). This CDR3 is CASSYGGGDTQYF. CDR3 DNA: TGTGCCAGCAGTTATGGCGGGGGAGATACGCAGTATTTT.

V usage is TRBV6-5 and J usage is TRBJ1-2, with 7 nucleotides matching TRBD1. The V gene's germline CDR1 is MNHEY and CDR2 SVGAGI. The CDR3 covers 14 residues. The V and J ends lost 8 bases and 1 base, in that order; junction bases with no gene match: 7. The CDR3 bases are TGTGCCAGCCTAGGGACAGCCGGTAACTATGGCTACACCTTC. This gives the protein CASLGTAGNYGYTF.

This sequence joins TRBV4-3 and TRBJ2-7; 7 bases match TRBD1. After removal of 1 base from V and 7 bases from J, the junction contained 19 bases not matched to a gene. The CDR3 runs 18 residues. From germline, CDR1 is LGHNA and CDR2 YSLEER. The CDR3 sequence: CASSQGGYGTDIGREQYF. DNA for the CDR3: TGCGCCAGCAGCCAAGGGGGCTACGGGACAGACATCGGAAGGGAGCAGTACTTC.

V is TRBV15 and J is TRBJ1-6; D possibly corresponds to TRBD1 (5 bases). Germline CDR1 LNHNV, CDR2 YYDKDF (reference sequence). Trimming took 2 bases from V and 9 from J, leaving 11 bases between them. This CDR3 is built from 14 residues. CDR3 coding DNA: TGTGCCACCAGCAGACAGGGTGGTAGTTCACCCCTCCACTTT. It codes for CATSRQGGSSPLHF.

CDR3 bases: TGTGCCAGCGACGACAGCCACTTCACAGATACGCAGTATTTT. Its protein is CASDDSHFTDTQYF. The V call is TRBV5-6, the J call TRBJ2-3; TRBD1 is a possible D gene (5 bases). The CDR3 loop spans 14 amino acids. Germline V lookup: CDR1 SGHDT, CDR2 YYEEEE. Between the trimmed V and J ends, which lost 7 bases and 2 bases, there was a span of 14 bases. The variable domain in full, with the rest retrieved from reference TRBV5-6 and TRBJ2-3, is DAGVTQSPTHLIKTRGQQVTLRCSPKSGHDTVSWYQQALGQGPQFIFQYYEEEERQRGNFPDRFSGHQFPNYSSELNVNALLLGDSALYLCASDDSHFTDTQYFGPGTRLTVL.

The rearrangement joins TRBV14 to TRBJ1-1; 8 nucleotides match TRBD1. Germline values: CDR1 SGHDN, CDR2 FVKESK. J was trimmed by 3 bases and V by 4 bases; bases with no gene match: 7. The CDR3 is made up of 15 amino acids. This CDR3 is CASSPLGQGDTEAFF. CDR3 nucleotides: TGTGCCAGCAGCCCCCTCGGACAGGGCGACACTGAAGCTTTCTTT.

The rearrangement uses TRBV19 and TRBJ2-4; D uncertain. CDR3 length: 14 amino acids. CDR1 is LNHDA, CDR2 SQIVND, per germline (reference sequence). The V and J ends lost 3 bases and 0 bases respectively, with 6 bases between them. CDR3 in amino acids: CASSMQVAKNIQYF. CDR3 DNA: TGTGCCAGTAGTATGCAGGTAGCCAAAAACATTCAGTACTTC.